This TCR beta chain was sequenced during a study of PD-L1 blockade in urothelial cancer. Turning to the study itself: Samples of blood were analyzed 3 weeks (second dose) and 6 weeks after treatment start.

Germline CDR1 and CDR2: LGHNA and YSLEER. The CDR3 length is 12 residues. The germline V and J ends were trimmed by 4 bases and 9 bases, with 12 bases remaining between them. Synthetic TCR analog templates were added to each PCR reaction. Only in-frame clones appear in the TCRdb table, and some are missing; sequencing was by immunoSEQ multiplex PCR. This repertoire shows tens of thousands of clones, more than 75% found once; its top ten account for about 3.4%. Each patient's cancer was a locally advanced or metastatic urothelial carcinoma. The study collected 1 to 8 samples per patient, pretreatment and on-treatment.

The genes are TRBV4-3 and TRBJ1-1; D gene unclear. The sample was PBMCs, taken around atezolizumab (anti-PD-L1) treatment. The receptor's source is a man between 50 and 59 years old with urothelial cancer. CDR3 DNA: TGCGCCAGCAGCCCCCTAGGAGGTCAAGCTTTCTTT. Translated: CASSPLGGQAFF.